These T cell receptor beta chains were read from a single sample in a study of T cell repertoires in cytomegalovirus infection. The antigens these receptors bind are not known. TCRdb ran MiXCR on the reads and lists one entry per CDR3 protein. The sample records about 890,000 distinct CDR3 sequences, less than 40% being singletons. The source was cultured CD8+ T cells from PBMCs, collected from culture after CMV antigen stimulation. Every receptor here comes from a human donor in good health (CMV status not recorded). Some clones in this sample may be carry-over from other donors' samples. Both conserved end residues are part of each CDR3. A D gene is named only where the DNA matches it firmly. Where a row states a size, it is once, few, many or the class of an expanded clone; other rows omit it.

V gene	J gene	D gene	clone size	CDR3 DNA	CDR3 protein
TRBV18	TRBJ2-7	-	-	TGTGCCAGCTCACCACGGGTAGGGACTTACGAGCAGTACTTC	CASSPRVGTYEQYF
TRBV7-2	TRBJ1-1	-	once	TGTGCCAACAGCGTCGGATCCACTGAAGCTTTCTTT	CANSVGSTEAFF
TRBV18	TRBJ1-2	-	once	TGTGCCAGCTCACACGGGATCATCTATGGCTACACCTTC	CASSHGIIYGYTF
TRBV7-9	TRBJ2-5	-	few	TGTGCCAGCAGCTTACCCAGGGAAATACAAGAGACCCAGTACTTC	CASSLPREIQETQYF
TRBV7-2	TRBJ2-3	TRBD2	many	TGTGCCAGCAGCTCCCCTAGCGGTTTTAGCACAGATACGCAGTATTTT	CASSSPSGFSTDTQYF
TRBV28	TRBJ1-4	-	few	TGTGCCAGCAGTTCAGGCGGGATCGGAAAACTGTTTTTT	CASSSGGIGKLFF
TRBV12-5	TRBJ2-7	-	-	TGTGCTAGTGCCCAGACTTCCTACAGGGCCTCCTACGAGCAGTACTTC	CASAQTSYRASYEQYF
TRBV7-6	TRBJ1-5	TRBD1	-	TGTGCCAGCAGCTTAGCCGGGACAGGTTTTTGGCCCCAGCATTTT	CASSLAGTGFWPQHF
TRBV12-5	TRBJ1-1	TRBD1	-	TGTGCTAGTGGCTGGACAGGGGGCACTGAAGCTTTCTTT	CASGWTGGTEAFF
TRBV12-3/TRBV12-4	TRBJ2-1	TRBD1	few	TGTGCCAGCAGTCTTCCGGGACAGGGGTACTACAATGAGCAGTTCTTC	CASSLPGQGYYNEQFF
TRBV4-2	TRBJ1-2	-	-	TGTGCCAGCAGCCAAGAGTTGCCCGGGGCGAGCTATGGCTACACCTTC	CASSQELPGASYGYTF
TRBV7-6	TRBJ1-5	-	few	TGTGCCAGCAGTCTTAGGGGTGGGGCCGAGCGTAATCAGCCCCAGCATTTT	CASSLRGGAERNQPQHF
TRBV12-3/TRBV12-4	TRBJ2-3	TRBD1	few	TGTGCCAGCTGTACGTCAGGGGGCAACACAGATACGCAGTATTTT	CASCTSGGNTDTQYF
TRBV20-1	TRBJ2-1	-	few	TGCAGTGCCCGGGGGCAAAACAATGAGCAGTTCTTC	CSARGQNNEQFF